This T cell receptor (beta chain) derives from a study of graft-versus-host responses after intestinal transplantation. Study-wide points: Investigators detected GvH clones in recipient marrow, with some emerging earlier in ileum or blood.

Method: immunoSEQ multiplex PCR; TCRdb's copy keeps in-frame clones and lacks some. The sample consists of around 21,000 clones, approximately 60% of them appearing once. Stimulators, some 200,000 irradiated and violet-dye-labeled cells, were plated with some 200,000 CFSE-labeled responder cells. The material sequenced was alloreactive CD4+ T cells from a mixed lymphocyte reaction culture, taken before intestinal transplant. Subset specified: CFSE-low proliferating T cells sorted from roughly six-day pre-transplant mixed lymphocyte reaction (GvH or HvG direction). The receptor's source is a human patient who received an intestinal transplant.

In DNA form, the CDR3 reads TGTGCCAGTAGTATCCAATCAGGGAGGGTAGAGACCCAGTACTTC. Translating gives CASSIQSGRVETQYF. The gene calls are TRBV19 and TRBJ2-5; TRBD2 aligns across 7 bases. The junction had 8 bases not matched to a gene; V was cut back by 3 bases and J by 4 bases. Per the germline V gene, CDR1 is LNHDA and CDR2 is SQIVND (reference sequence). The CDR3 has 15 amino acids.